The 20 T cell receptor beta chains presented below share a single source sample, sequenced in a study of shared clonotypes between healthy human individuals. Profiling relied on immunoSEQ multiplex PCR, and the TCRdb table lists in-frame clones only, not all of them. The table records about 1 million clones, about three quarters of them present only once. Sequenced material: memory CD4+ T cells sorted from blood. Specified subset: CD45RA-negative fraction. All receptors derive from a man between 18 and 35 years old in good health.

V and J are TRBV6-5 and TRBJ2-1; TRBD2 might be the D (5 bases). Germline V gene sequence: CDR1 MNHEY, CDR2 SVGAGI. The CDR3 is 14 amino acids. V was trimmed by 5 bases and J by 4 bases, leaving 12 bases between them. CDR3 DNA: TGTGCCAGCAGTCGCAGCGGAGCTTACAATGAGCAGTTCTTC. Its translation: CASSRSGAYNEQFF.

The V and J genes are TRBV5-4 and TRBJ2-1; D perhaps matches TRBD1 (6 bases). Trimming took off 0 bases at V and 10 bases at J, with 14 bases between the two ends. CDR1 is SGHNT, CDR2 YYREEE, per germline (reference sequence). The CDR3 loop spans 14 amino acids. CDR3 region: CASSLGGPRREQFF. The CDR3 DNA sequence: TGTGCCAGCAGCTTGGGGGGGCCCAGGAGAGAGCAGTTCTTC.

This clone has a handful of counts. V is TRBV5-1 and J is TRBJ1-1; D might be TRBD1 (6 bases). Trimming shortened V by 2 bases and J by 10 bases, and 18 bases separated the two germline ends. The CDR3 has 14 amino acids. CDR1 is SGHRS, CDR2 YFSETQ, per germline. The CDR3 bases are TGCGCCAGCAGCTTCCAGGGGCCCCCGGATGGAGCTTTCTTT. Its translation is CASSFQGPPDGAFF.

This CDR3 reads CASSMAGSYGYTF. The CDR3 bases are TGTGCCAGTAGTATGGCAGGGTCTTATGGCTACACCTTC. The rearrangement uses TRBV19 and TRBJ1-2; tentatively, D is TRBD1 (5 bases). CDR3 size: 13 residues. Germline lookup yields CDR1 LNHDA and CDR2 SQIVND (reference sequence). Trimming took off 3 bases at V and 5 bases at J, with 10 bases between the two ends.

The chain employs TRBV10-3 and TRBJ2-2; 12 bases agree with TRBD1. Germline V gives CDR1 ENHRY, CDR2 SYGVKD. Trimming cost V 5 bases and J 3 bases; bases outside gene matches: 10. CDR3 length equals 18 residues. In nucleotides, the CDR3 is TGTGCCATCAGTCCGGGACAGGGGGCTAGAAGGGACACCGGGGAGCTGTTTTTT. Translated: CAISPGQGARRDTGELFF.

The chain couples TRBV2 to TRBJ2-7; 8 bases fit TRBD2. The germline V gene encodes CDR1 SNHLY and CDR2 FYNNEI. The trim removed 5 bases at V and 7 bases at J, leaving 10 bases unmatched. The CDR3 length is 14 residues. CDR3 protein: CASSHSGTLIEQYF. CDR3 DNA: TGTGCCAGCAGTCATAGCGGGACTTTAATAGAGCAGTACTTC.

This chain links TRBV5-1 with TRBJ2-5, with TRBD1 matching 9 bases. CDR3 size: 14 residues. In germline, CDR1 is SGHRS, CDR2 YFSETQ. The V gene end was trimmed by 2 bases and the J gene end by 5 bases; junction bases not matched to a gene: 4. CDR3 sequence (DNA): TGCGCCAGCAGCTTAACAGGGGGCGAGGAGACCCAGTACTTC. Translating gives CASSLTGGEETQYF.

The CDR3 DNA sequence: TGCGCCAGCAGCTTGATGGACCCTCGCACAGATACGCAGTATTTT. As protein: CASSLMDPRTDTQYF. The chain employs TRBV5-1 and TRBJ2-3; D is ambiguous. The CDR3 is 15 amino acids. The germline V gene has CDR1 SGHRS and CDR2 YFSETQ. V lost 1 base, J lost 1 base, and 10 bases lay in between.

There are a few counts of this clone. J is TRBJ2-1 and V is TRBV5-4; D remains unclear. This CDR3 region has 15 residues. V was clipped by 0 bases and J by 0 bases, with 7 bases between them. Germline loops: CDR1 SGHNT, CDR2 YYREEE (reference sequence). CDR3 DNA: TGTGCCAGCAGCTTGGGTAGCCGCTCCTACAATGAGCAGTTCTTC. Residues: CASSLGSRSYNEQFF.

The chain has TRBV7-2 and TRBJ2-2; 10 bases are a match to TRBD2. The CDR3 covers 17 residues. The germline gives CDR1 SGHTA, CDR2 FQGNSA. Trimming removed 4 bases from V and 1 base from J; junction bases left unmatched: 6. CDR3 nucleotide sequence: TGTGCCAGCAGCTCTTTTCCTAGCGGGGGGAACACCGGGGAGCTGTTTTTT. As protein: CASSSFPSGGNTGELFF.

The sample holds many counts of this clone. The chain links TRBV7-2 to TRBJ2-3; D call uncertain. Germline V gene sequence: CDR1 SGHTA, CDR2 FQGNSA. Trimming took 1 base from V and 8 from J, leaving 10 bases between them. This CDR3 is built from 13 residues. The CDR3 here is CASSLGVDVTQYF. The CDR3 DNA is TGTGCCAGCAGCTTAGGGGTAGACGTTACGCAGTATTTT.

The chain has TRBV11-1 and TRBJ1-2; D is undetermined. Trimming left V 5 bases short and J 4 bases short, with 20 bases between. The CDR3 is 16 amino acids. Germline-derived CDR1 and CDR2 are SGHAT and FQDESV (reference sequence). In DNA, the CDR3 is TGTGCCAGCAGCGAACTGGATAAGGCAAAGACCTATGGCTACACCTTC. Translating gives CASSELDKAKTYGYTF.

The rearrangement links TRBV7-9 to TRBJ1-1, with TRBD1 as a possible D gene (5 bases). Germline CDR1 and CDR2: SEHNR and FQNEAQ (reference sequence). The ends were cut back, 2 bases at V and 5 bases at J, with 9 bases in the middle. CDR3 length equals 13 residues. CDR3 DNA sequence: TGTGCCAGCAGCTTAATAGGGGAGACTGAAGCTTTCTTT. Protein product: CASSLIGETEAFF.

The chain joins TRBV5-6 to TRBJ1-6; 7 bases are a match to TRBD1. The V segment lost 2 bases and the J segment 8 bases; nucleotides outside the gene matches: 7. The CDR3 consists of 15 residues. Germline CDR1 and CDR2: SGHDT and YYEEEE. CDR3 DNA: TGTGCCAGCAGCTTCCTCGACAGGGTAGATTCACCCCTCCACTTT. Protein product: CASSFLDRVDSPLHF.

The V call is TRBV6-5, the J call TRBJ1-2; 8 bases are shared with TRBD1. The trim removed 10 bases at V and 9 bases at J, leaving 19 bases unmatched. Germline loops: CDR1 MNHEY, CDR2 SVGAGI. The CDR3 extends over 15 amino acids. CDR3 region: CAIKAEIGTGASYTF. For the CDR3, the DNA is TGTGCCATAAAGGCGGAAATAGGGACAGGAGCCAGCTACACCTTC.

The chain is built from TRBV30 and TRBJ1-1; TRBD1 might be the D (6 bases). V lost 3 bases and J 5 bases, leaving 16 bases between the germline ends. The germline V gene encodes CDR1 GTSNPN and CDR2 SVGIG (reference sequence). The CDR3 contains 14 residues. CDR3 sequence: CAWRRGWGSTEAFF. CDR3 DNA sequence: TGTGCCTGGAGGAGGGGGTGGGGATCGACTGAAGCTTTCTTT.

The CDR3 DNA sequence: TGTGCCAGCAGCTCGGGACTAGCGGGGGGCCAGTTCTTC. Its translation is CASSSGLAGGQFF. The chain combines TRBV7-2 with TRBJ2-1, with TRBD2 matching over 15 bases. The V gene's germline CDR1 is SGHTA and CDR2 FQGNSA. The CDR3 spans 13 residues. Trimming took 4 bases from V and 13 from J; bases not matched to a gene: 2.

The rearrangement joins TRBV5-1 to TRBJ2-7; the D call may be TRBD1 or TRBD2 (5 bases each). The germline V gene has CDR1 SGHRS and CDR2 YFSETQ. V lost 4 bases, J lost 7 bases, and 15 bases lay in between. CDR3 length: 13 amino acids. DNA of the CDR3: TGCGCCAGCAGCCTGGGACCCTCAGAAGAGCAGTACTTC. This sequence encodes CASSLGPSEEQYF.

CDR3 DNA sequence: TGTGCCACCAGCAGAAGTTCAGACAGGGTAACTGGCTACACCTTC. Translated: CATSRSSDRVTGYTF. The chain recombines TRBV15 with TRBJ1-2, with TRBD1 identical over 7 bases. CDR1 and CDR2 (germline): LNHNV, YYDKDF (reference sequence). CDR3 length: 15 residues. V gave up 2 bases and J gave up 7 bases; unmatched junction bases: 10.

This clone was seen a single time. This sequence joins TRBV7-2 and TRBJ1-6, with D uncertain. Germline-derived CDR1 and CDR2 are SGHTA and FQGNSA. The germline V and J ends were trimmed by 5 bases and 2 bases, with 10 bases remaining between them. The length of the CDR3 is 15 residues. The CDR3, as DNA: TGTGCCAGCAGCCCGGCCGGGACCTATAATTCACCCCTCCACTTT. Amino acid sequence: CASSPAGTYNSPLHF.